The clone carrying this T cell receptor (beta chain) was counted many times. Its antigen is undetermined. For TCR beta, libraries came from iRepertoire HTBI primers and Arm-PCR of CDR3 regions. Via MiXCR, TCRdb re-called the multiplex PCR reads, giving one row per CDR3 protein. This sample carries 250,000 to 300,000 distinct CDR3 sequences, roughly a fifth of them seen once, and the ten largest clones take 56%. The data were obtained in a study of regulatory T cells in long-lasting Graves disease. Findings and limits, study-wide: There were preferences for TRBV28, TRBJ1-2 and TRBJ2-5 in persistent disease. Patients whose Graves' disease persisted exhibited lower TCR diversity than those newly diagnosed.

CDR3 length: 15 amino acids. V was pared by 5 bases and J by 5 bases, with 21 bases between. Germline values: CDR1 DFQATT, CDR2 SNEGSKA (reference sequence). The time point here: persistent/refractory GD, antithyroid drugs over 5 years with positive TRAb. The TCR library was made from RNA extracted from PBMCs. The V gene is TRBV20-1, the J gene TRBJ2-5; D may be TRBD2 (5 bases). The sample was peripheral blood mononuclear cells (PBMCs), taken when the disease was refractory, from a patient treated with antithyroid drugs. This sequence was found in a female donor with Graves disease. This CDR3 reads CSAPLPSSGEETQYF. In nucleotides, the CDR3 is TGCAGTGCTCCCCTCCCCTCTAGTGGGGAGGAGACCCAGTACTTC.